This TCR beta chain was documented in a study of pediatric ulcerative colitis. Across the whole study: Most patients had pancolitis, and two had left-sided colitis.

Germline V lookup: CDR1 SGHDT, CDR2 YYEEEE. V shed 3 bases and J shed 3 bases, with 12 bases lying between them. CDR3 length: 14 amino acids. Only in-frame clones appear in the TCRdb table, and some are missing; sequencing was by immunoSEQ multiplex PCR. This sample has 35,000 to 45,000 clones; roughly 85% occur once, and the top ten carry 20% to 25%. The clonotype was recovered from a girl aged 10 to 17 with moderate ulcerative colitis. The sample consisted of blood. V and J are TRBV5-6 and TRBJ1-1; no clear D gene. CDR3 residues: CASSSTTVDTEAFF. CDR3 bases: TGTGCCAGCAGCTCGACAACAGTCGACACTGAAGCTTTCTTT.